This T cell receptor beta chain was sequenced during a study of vaccination effects on CD4 cells after COVID-19. Whole-study results and caveats: Clonal contraction was marked in infection- and vaccine-induced clones late after vaccination. Few convalescent patients were studied, and early post-infection samples were lacking.

Clones were sequenced by immunoSEQ multiplex PCR, and TCRdb holds only the in-frame ones, with some missing. This sample yields under 75,000 clones, of which around 80% are seen a single time; roughly an eighth belongs to the top ten. Antigen-specific CD4+ T cells were expanded (with viral peptide pools) by the ViraFEST assay ahead of sequencing. On roughly day 10 of culture, CD4+ T cells were separated out. Prior SARS-CoV-2 infection was absent in the vaccine recipients, as shown by negative nucleocapsid antibodies. Each well held 2 million to 2.5 million PBMC cultured with around 9.2 ug/ml peptides and 8 to 10 IU/ml IL-2. Researchers swapped half the medium for IL-2 medium on both days 3 and 7. The CDR3 is 15 residues long. Germline loops: CDR1 LNHDA, CDR2 SQIVND (reference sequence). V lost 1 base, J lost 0 bases, and 4 bases lay in between. This clone was recorded once. The target antigen is unknown.

Sample: CD4+ T cells from PBMCs cultured with SARS-CoV-2 spike peptides, taken before COVID-19 vaccination. The TCR sequence derives from a human donor who received a COVID-19 vaccine. The chain uses TRBV19 and TRBJ2-6, with D unclear. The chain's CDR3 is CASSIGISGANVLTF. CDR3 DNA sequence: TGTGCCAGTAGTATAGGGATCTCTGGGGCCAACGTCCTGACTTTC.